These 3 T cell receptor beta chains were sequenced from one sample in a study of shared T cell receptors in the human thymus. Profiling relied on immunoSEQ multiplex PCR, and the TCRdb table lists in-frame clones only, not all of them. The data show approximately 760,000 clones, roughly 88% seen once. The data were also submitted as part of a second study, on human thymus T cells.

The sequencing sample was made of thymocytes. These receptors all stem from a girl in the first two years of life with a congenital heart defect.

The chain employs TRBV5-1 and TRBJ2-1, with 9 nucleotides matching TRBD2. Germline V CDR1 and CDR2: SGHRS, YFSETQ. V lost 3 bases and J lost 9; bases outside the gene matches: 7. There are 14 residues in the CDR3. CDR3: CASSSSGVRGEQFF. For the CDR3, the DNA is TGCGCCAGCAGCTCTAGCGGGGTCCGGGGTGAGCAGTTCTTC. Filled out from reference TRBV5-1 and TRBJ2-1, the complete variable domain reads KAGVTQTPRYLIKTRGQQVTLSCSPISGHRSVSWYQQTPGQGLQFLFEYFSETQRNKGNFPGRFSGRQFSNSRSEMNVSTLELGDSALYLCASSSSGVRGEQFFGPGTRLTVL.

V and J are TRBV7-9 and TRBJ2-6; 12 bases fit TRBD2. Germline V gene lookup returns CDR1 SEHNR and CDR2 FQNEAQ (reference sequence). The V and J ends lost 1 base and 0 bases, in that order; junction bases with no gene match: 4. The CDR3 contains 19 residues. The CDR3 DNA follows: TGTGCCAGCAGCTTAGGGACTAGCGGGAAACACTCTGGGGCCAACGTCCTGACTTTC. The encoded protein is CASSLGTSGKHSGANVLTF.

The chain carries TRBV5-1 and TRBJ1-4; TRBD1 is a possible D gene (5 bases). The germline V gene encodes CDR1 SGHRS and CDR2 YFSETQ. V was trimmed by 1 base and J by 8 bases, leaving 12 bases between them. The CDR3 has 14 amino acids. CDR3 protein: CASSLTGPGEKLFF. The DNA of the CDR3 is TGCGCCAGCAGCTTGACAGGACCAGGGGAAAAACTGTTTTTT.